A selection of T cell receptor beta chains follows, all from one sample in a study of human T cells and chemical hapten exposure. TCRdb processed the RACE reads anew with MiXCR; each CDR3 protein has one entry. Of approximately 97,000 distinct CDR3 sequences listed, around 8.8% were seen once; the top ten hold roughly 3.1%. Input material: whole blood. The receptors come from a female donor in good health. Some clones in this sample may be carry-over from other donors' samples. Each CDR3 is given with its conserved first and last residue. A D gene is named only where the DNA matches it firmly. Expanded clones are given a class, and other clones once, few, many or no size at all.

abundance	d_gene	v_gene	j_gene	CDR3nt	CDR3aa
many	TRBD2	TRBV4-1	TRBJ2-6	TGCGCCAGCAGCCAAGGACTAGCGTCTGGGGCCAACGTCCTGACTTTC	CASSQGLASGANVLTF
-	-	TRBV2	TRBJ2-3	TGTGCCAGCATTACCGGGCCCCCGGAAGATACGCAGTATTTT	CASITGPPEDTQYF
many	-	TRBV2	TRBJ1-5	TGTGCCAGCAGTGAAGCAAGAATCGGCCAGCCCCAGCATTTT	CASSEARIGQPQHF
-	TRBD1	TRBV7-2	TRBJ1-1	TGTGCCAGCAGCTTAGAAGGACAGGGTGAAGCTTTCTTT	CASSLEGQGEAFF
many	-	TRBV20-1	TRBJ2-3	TGCAGTGCTATCCAACTAGCAGTCACAGATACGCAGTATTTT	CSAIQLAVTDTQYF
few	-	TRBV6-1	TRBJ2-7	TGTGCCAGCAGTGACGGGACCTACGAGCAGTACTTC	CASSDGTYEQYF
many	-	TRBV7-9	TRBJ1-1	TGTGCCAGCAACGGGGGGCAGGCTGAAGCTTTCTTT	CASNGGQAEAFF
few	-	TRBV25-1	TRBJ2-5	TGTGCCAGCAGTGAAAGATCACACCAACAAGAGACCCAGTACTTC	CASSERSHQQETQYF
-	-	TRBV23-1	TRBJ2-7	TGCGCCAGCAGTCAACCCCAAGCGGAGGCCTACGAGCAGTACTTC	CASSQPQAEAYEQYF
-	TRBD2	TRBV29-1	TRBJ2-1	TGCAGCGTTGGGGCTAGCGGGAGTAGGAATGAGCAGTTCTTC	CSVGASGSRNEQFF
-	-	TRBV6-2/TRBV6-3	TRBJ1-1	TGTGCCAGCAGTTACTCGAGGGCCTCGAACACTGAAGCTTTCTTT	CASSYSRASNTEAFF
-	TRBD2	TRBV20-1	TRBJ2-3	TGCAGTGCCACGGCCAGACTAGCGGGGAACACAGATACGCAGTATTTT	CSATARLAGNTDTQYF
few	-	TRBV28	TRBJ2-4	TGTGCCAGCAGTTTCGGGGCCAAAAACATTCAGTACTTC	CASSFGAKNIQYF
-	TRBD2	TRBV7-2	TRBJ2-7	TGTGCCAGCAGCCCATTACTAGCGGGCGAGCAGTACTTC	CASSPLLAGEQYF
few	TRBD2	TRBV27	TRBJ2-5	TGTGCCAGCAGTTTCGGGACTAGCGGGAAAGAGACCCAGTACTTC	CASSFGTSGKETQYF
few	-	TRBV10-3	TRBJ2-7	TGTGCCATCAGTGACCCCCACGCGGGCCCCTCCTACGAGCAGTACTTC	CAISDPHAGPSYEQYF
few	TRBD2	TRBV10-3	TRBJ2-3	TGTGCCAGTAAGCGGGGGGGAGTATTATCGGATACGCAGTATTTT	CASKRGGVLSDTQYF
-	TRBD1	TRBV5-1	TRBJ1-2	TGCGCCAGCAGCCGGACAGGGCCTAACTATGGCTACACCTTC	CASSRTGPNYGYTF
-	TRBD2	TRBV20-1	TRBJ2-3	TGCAGTGCTAATCGACTAGCGGGACGCACAGATACGCAGTATTTT	CSANRLAGRTDTQYF
few	TRBD1	TRBV10-3	TRBJ2-1	TGTGCCATCACTAGGACAGGGAGCTCCTACAATGAGCAGTTCTTC	CAITRTGSSYNEQFF
-	TRBD1	TRBV12-3/TRBV12-4	TRBJ2-2	TGTGCCAGCAGTCCCCCTGGGACAGGGTGGGCCGGGGAGCTGTTTTTT	CASSPPGTGWAGELFF
many	-	TRBV9	TRBJ2-3	TGTGCCAGCAGCGCGGGACTTCTAGACACAGATACGCAGTATTTT	CASSAGLLDTDTQYF
few	-	TRBV12-3/TRBV12-4	TRBJ2-5	TGTGCCAGCACCCTTGGAGGAGTCCAAGAGACCCAGTACTTC	CASTLGGVQETQYF
-	-	TRBV4-2	TRBJ2-6	TGTGCCAGCAGCCAAGGGTCCCAATCTGGGGCCAACGTCCTGACTTTC	CASSQGSQSGANVLTF
many	-	TRBV2	TRBJ2-3	TGTGCCAGCAGGGGGGACGGAGATACGCAGTATTTT	CASRGDGDTQYF
many	TRBD2	TRBV27	TRBJ2-3	TGTGCCAGCAGTTCAACGCTAGCGGGAGTCCCCACAGATACGCAGTATTTT	CASSSTLAGVPTDTQYF
-	TRBD1	TRBV7-9	TRBJ2-5	TGTGCCAGCAGCTTAGGCGACAGGGCGGCCGAGACCCAGTACTTC	CASSLGDRAAETQYF
many	TRBD1	TRBV28	TRBJ2-1	TGTGCCAGCAGTTCCGGGACAGGCGTATACAATGAGCAGTTCTTC	CASSSGTGVYNEQFF